This T cell receptor (beta chain) stems from a study of blood T cells in healthy people across ages. A sample-barcoded 5' primer and a J-beta primer mix were used in a second PCR of roughly 7 to 11 cycles. TCRdb called the 5' RACE reads again in MiXCR, with one record for every CDR3 protein. The data show more than 800,000 distinct CDR3 sequences, under 30% seen once. Points on this clonotype: The antigen is undetermined.

Study-wide results and limits: Diversity estimates from one million T cells were considered underestimates.

The CDR3 has 16 residues. With 3 bases removed from V and 0 bases from J, the gap between germline ends came to 12 bases. The sequenced sample consisted of blood. The chain employs TRBV12-3 or TRBV12-4 and TRBJ1-3; possibly TRBD1 for D (6 bases). The origin of this receptor is an elderly woman in good health. The CDR3 loop reads CASSFGGQFSGNTIYF. The CDR3 nucleotides are TGTGCCAGCAGTTTCGGAGGACAGTTCTCTGGAAACACCATATATTTT.